This is a list of T cell receptor beta chains from one sample in a study of shared clonotypes between healthy human individuals. Assay used: immunoSEQ multiplex PCR; TCRdb lists only in-frame clones, some missing. The sample contains about 1.1 million clones, roughly 74% of which appear only once. Sequenced: memory CD4+ T cells from PBMCs. The receptors stem from a man aged 18 to 30 in good health. Some clones in this sample may be carry-over from other donors' samples. The conserved cysteine and the conserved F or W are not part of the CDR3 here.

SVEGRGRDYGYT TRBV29-1
ASRLAGSYNEQF TRBV2
ASSGRQSNQPQH TRBV6-1
ASRVRQGPNEQF TRBV2
ASSFRDSVNQPQH TRBV28
ARPTDSNYGYT TRBV10-3
ASSQERNYEQY TRBV4-1
ASRPPGLAGVVETQY TRBV28
ASSRQENTEAF TRBV7-3
ASNPQGNSGEQY TRBV2
ASRRVGPNTQY TRBV28